These 32 T cell receptor beta chains were sequenced from one sample in a study of shared clonotypes between healthy human individuals. Clones were sequenced by immunoSEQ multiplex PCR, and TCRdb holds only the in-frame ones, with some missing. The top ten hold 0.1% to 0.15% of the sample, which has 2 million to 2.5 million clones, about 95% seen once. Sequenced sample: naive CD4+ T cells sorted from blood. Subset described: CD45RA+ positively selected. The receptor source for this set is a man younger than 35 in good health.

The rearrangement joins TRBV18 to TRBJ1-1; D ambiguous. V was pared by 5 bases and J by 3 bases, with 22 bases between. Germline lookup yields CDR1 KGHSH and CDR2 LQKENI. The CDR3 extends over 17 amino acids. In nucleotides, the CDR3 is TGTGCCAGCTCAACAAGTGGTCTGGGTTTAATGGACACTGAAGCTTTCTTT. Residues: CASSTSGLGLMDTEAFF.

This chain uses TRBV21-1 with TRBJ2-7; whether TRBD1, the table's D call, matches the DNA was not checked. TRBV21-1 is noted as a pseudogene. The CDR3 is 14 amino acids. CDR3 in DNA: TGTGCCAGCAGCAAAGCGCAACTATGGACAGAGCAGTACTTC. This translates into CASSKAQLWTEQYF.

This clone was seen a single time. The rearrangement joins TRBV30 to TRBJ2-1; TRBD1 agrees at 10 bases. V trimming: 3 bases; J trimming: 7 bases; junction bases outside the gene matches: 0. The CDR3 extends over 12 amino acids. From germline, CDR1 is GTSNPN and CDR2 SVGIG (reference sequence). The CDR3 protein is CAWRGQGNEQFF. The CDR3 DNA reads TGTGCCTGGAGGGGACAGGGGAATGAGCAGTTCTTC.

J is TRBJ1-1 and V is TRBV6-1; 9 nucleotides line up with TRBD1. The germline V gene encodes CDR1 MNHNS and CDR2 SASEGT. The junction had 3 bases not matched to a gene; V was cut back by 7 bases and J by 3 bases. This CDR3 is built from 13 residues. As DNA, the CDR3 is TGTGCCAGCAAAGGACAGGGGCACACTGAAGCTTTCTTT. Amino acids: CASKGQGHTEAFF.

The chain joins TRBV7-9 to TRBJ2-1; perhaps TRBD2 as D (5 bases). Germline-derived CDR1 and CDR2 are SEHNR and FQNEAQ (reference sequence). The CDR3 is 15 residues long. Trimming removed 0 bases at V and 1 base at J, with 7 bases between. The CDR3 DNA reads TGTGCCAGCAGCTTAGCACTAGTATCCTACAATGAGCAGTTCTTC. It is translated as CASSLALVSYNEQFF.

Comment on this clone: Different DNA sequences within this sample yield the same CDR3. The V and J genes are TRBV9 and TRBJ2-7; D gene ambiguous. CDR3 size: 16 residues. Between the trimmed V and J ends, which lost 4 bases and 0 bases, there was a span of 17 bases. Germline CDR1 is SGDLS and CDR2 is YYNGEE. The DNA for the CDR3 is TGTGCCAGCAGCCCCCTCTCGGGCGGAGCCTCCTACGAGCAGTACTTC. Translation gives CASSPLSGGASYEQYF.

The chain has TRBV27 and TRBJ2-4, with D possibly being TRBD1 (6 bases). Germline V gene sequence: CDR1 MNHEY, CDR2 SMNVEV (reference sequence). The CDR3 loop spans 13 amino acids. The V gene lost 6 bases and the J gene lost 5 bases, with 11 bases spanning the gap. DNA of the CDR3: TGTGCCAGCAGGCGAGGGGGAGAAAACATTCAGTACTTC. This codes for CASRRGGENIQYF.

This clone has just one count. The chain joins TRBV10-2 to TRBJ2-6, with a weak D call TRBD2 (5 bases). The ends were cut back, 6 bases at V and 0 bases at J, with 24 bases in the middle. The CDR3 runs 20 residues. Germline V gene lookup returns CDR1 WSHSY and CDR2 SAAADI. DNA of the CDR3: TGCGCCAGCAGCGAACCCTCGGGATCCCCGATAGTCTCTGGGGCCAACGTCCTGACTTTC. Translated: CASSEPSGSPIVSGANVLTF.

The count of this clone is one. The chain recombines TRBV18 with TRBJ2-7; D ambiguous. Germline CDR1 is KGHSH and CDR2 is LQKENI. The CDR3 runs to 14 residues. V shed 3 bases and J shed 4 bases, with 13 bases lying between them. CDR3 bases: TGTGCCAGCTCACCCGATACCTCGGTTTACGAGCAGTACTTC. Protein product: CASSPDTSVYEQYF.

V gene TRBV5-8 combines with J gene TRBJ1-1; D perhaps matches TRBD1 (6 bases). Looked up from germline, CDR1 is SGHTS and CDR2 is YDEGEE. This CDR3 is built from 16 residues. Trimming removed 2 bases at V and 1 base at J, with 15 bases between. In DNA form, the CDR3 reads TGTGCCAGCAGCTTAAAATCTACCAGGGGGAACACTGAAGCTTTCTTT. This translates into CASSLKSTRGNTEAFF.

The chain couples TRBV11-2 to TRBJ1-2, with D unresolved. The CDR3 runs 16 residues. The V gene's germline CDR1 is SGHAT and CDR2 FQNNGV. V was cut by 1 base and J by 5 bases, with 17 bases left in between. CDR3 protein: CASSLGGFPVGYGYTF. CDR3 DNA sequence: TGTGCCAGCAGCTTAGGAGGGTTCCCAGTCGGATATGGCTACACCTTC.

The CDR3 loop is CAISEGQGLNNEQFF. The DNA of the CDR3 is TGTGCCATCAGTGAAGGGCAGGGGCTCAACAATGAGCAGTTCTTC. The chain uses TRBV10-3 and TRBJ2-1; possibly TRBD1 for D (6 bases). CDR1 and CDR2 (germline): ENHRY, SYGVKD. Trimming cost V 3 bases and J 5 bases, with 14 bases left between them. There are 15 residues in the CDR3.

V gene TRBV7-9 combines with J gene TRBJ2-2; 13 nucleotides match TRBD2. Trimming took 5 bases from V and 2 from J; bases not matched to a gene: 8. Per the germline V gene, CDR1 is SEHNR and CDR2 is FQNEAQ (reference sequence). The CDR3 spans 18 residues. For the CDR3, the DNA is TGTGCCAGCAGCCGAGGGACTAGCGGGAAATCAAACACCGGGGAGCTGTTTTTT. Translating it yields CASSRGTSGKSNTGELFF.

This sequence joins TRBV29-1 and TRBJ1-4; D is undetermined. V was pared by 4 bases and J by 0 bases, with 6 bases between. The CDR3 is made up of 13 amino acids. In germline, CDR1 is SQVTM, CDR2 ANQGSEA. The DNA of the CDR3 is TGCAGCGTTGCGAGGGCAACTAATGAAAAACTGTTTTTT. Encoded protein: CSVARATNEKLFF.

V and J are TRBV5-1 and TRBJ2-2, with D possibly TRBD2 on 5 matching bases. The CDR3 extends over 13 amino acids. Trimming took 4 bases from V and 5 from J, leaving 9 bases between them. The germline CDR1 and CDR2 sequences are SGHRS and YFSETQ. The CDR3 here is CASSAGETGELFF. The CDR3 nucleotides read TGCGCCAGCAGCGCCGGGGAAACCGGGGAGCTGTTTTTT. Combining the CDR3 with reference TRBV5-1 and TRBJ2-2 gives the whole variable domain KAGVTQTPRYLIKTRGQQVTLSCSPISGHRSVSWYQQTPGQGLQFLFEYFSETQRNKGNFPGRFSGRQFSNSRSEMNVSTLELGDSALYLCASSAGETGELFFGEGSRLTVL.

This clone was detected only once. V is TRBV11-2 and J is TRBJ1-2; the D gene is possibly TRBD1 (6 bases). CDR1 is SGHAT, CDR2 FQNNGV, per germline. The V and J ends lost 6 bases and 4 bases respectively, with 12 bases between them. The CDR3 length is 13 residues. Here the CDR3 DNA reads TGTGCCAGCAGTCGGAACAGGGCCTATGGCTACACCTTC. It is translated as CASSRNRAYGYTF.

CDR3 loop: CASSPYPGTGSGNTIYF. The CDR3 bases are TGTGCCAGCAGTCCCTACCCCGGGACAGGGTCTGGAAACACCATATATTTT. The rearrangement uses TRBV28 and TRBJ1-3; 9 positions agree with TRBD1. The germline V gene has CDR1 MDHEN and CDR2 SYDVKM. The V segment lost 5 bases and the J segment 1 base; nucleotides outside the gene matches: 9. The CDR3 sequence is 17 residues long.

J is TRBJ2-1 and V is TRBV6-5; 10 nucleotides agree with TRBD2. Germline CDR1 and CDR2: MNHEY and SVGAGI. With V trimmed by 6 bases and J by 7 bases, 6 bases remained unmatched. The CDR3 loop spans 14 amino acids. CDR3 sequence: CASRTSGNLNEQFF. The CDR3 DNA sequence: TGTGCCAGCAGAACTAGCGGGAATTTGAATGAGCAGTTCTTC.

The V gene is TRBV18, the J gene TRBJ2-7; D is tentatively TRBD1 or TRBD2 (5 bases each). This CDR3 contains 14 residues. Trimming pared 5 bases from V and 0 bases from J, leaving 11 bases between. Germline CDR1 and CDR2: KGHSH and LQKENI. CDR3 DNA sequence: TGTGCCAGCTCATGGGGACGCAGCTCCTACGAGCAGTACTTC. Protein product: CASSWGRSSYEQYF.

This chain uses TRBV4-1 with TRBJ2-5, with no clear D. Germline-derived CDR1 and CDR2 are MGHRA and YSYEKL. Trimming removed 6 bases at V and 5 bases at J, with 13 bases between. CDR3 length: 13 amino acids. The CDR3 DNA reads TGCGCCAGCAGTTGGACGCGGCGTGAGACCCAGTACTTC. Its protein product is CASSWTRRETQYF.

The chain recombines TRBV7-8 with TRBJ2-2, with D unresolved. Deletions cut 5 bases from V and 4 bases from J, with 11 bases between. Looked up from germline, CDR1 is SGHVS and CDR2 is FQNEAQ. The CDR3 extends over 14 amino acids. For the CDR3, the DNA is TGTGCCAGCAGCCAAATAGGCTCCACCGGGGAGCTGTTTTTT. It is translated as CASSQIGSTGELFF.

The V call is TRBV10-3, the J call TRBJ2-3; perhaps TRBD2 as D (6 bases). Trimming removed 8 bases at V and 0 bases at J, with 15 bases between. The CDR3 totals 15 residues. The V gene's germline CDR1 is ENHRY and CDR2 SYGVKD. In DNA, the CDR3 is TGTGCCATCGGGAGAGGGACTCCTAGCACAGATACGCAGTATTTT. This translates into CAIGRGTPSTDTQYF.

The chain employs TRBV10-3 and TRBJ2-3, with 7 bases fitting TRBD2. V lost 5 bases to trimming and J lost 0 bases; unmatched junction nucleotides: 8. CDR3 length equals 16 residues. Germline CDR1 ENHRY, CDR2 SYGVKD. As DNA, the CDR3 is TGTGCCATCAGTCCCCAGCGGGGCGGGAGCACAGATACGCAGTATTTT. This encodes CAISPQRGGSTDTQYF.

V and J are TRBV5-1 and TRBJ1-6; no definite D call. CDR3 length equals 17 residues. CDR1 SGHRS and CDR2 YFSETQ come from the germline V gene. The V end lost 2 bases, the J end lost 0 bases, and 12 bases lay between the germline ends. The CDR3 region has the DNA TGCGCCAGCAGCTTCGGGTCCACGAGCTCCTATAATTCACCCCTCCACTTT. This sequence encodes CASSFGSTSSYNSPLHF.

This clone came up once. The chain recombines TRBV30 with TRBJ1-1, with D perhaps TRBD1 (5 bases). CDR3 length: 13 residues. Trimming cost V 4 bases and J 5 bases, with 14 bases left between them. The germline V gene encodes CDR1 GTSNPN and CDR2 SVGIG (reference sequence). The CDR3 spells CAWKYVGGTEAFF. Here the CDR3 DNA reads TGTGCCTGGAAGTATGTGGGGGGGACTGAAGCTTTCTTT. Filled out from reference TRBV30 and TRBJ1-1, the complete variable domain reads SQTIHQWPATLVQPVGSPLSLECTVEGTSNPNLYWYRQAAGRGLQLLFYSVGIGQISSEVPQNLSASRPQDRQFILSSKKLLLSDSGFYLCAWKYVGGTEAFFGQGTRLTVV.

The chain links TRBV28 to TRBJ2-5, with no clear D. V was cut by 2 bases and J by 5 bases, with 6 bases left in between. CDR1 is MDHEN and CDR2 is SYDVKM in the germline V gene. The CDR3 loop spans 12 amino acids. The CDR3 here is CASSLVRETQYF. The CDR3 nucleotides are TGTGCCAGCAGTTTAGTTAGGGAGACCCAGTACTTC. Combining the CDR3 with reference TRBV28 and TRBJ2-5 gives the whole variable domain DVKVTQSSRYLVKRTGEKVFLECVQDMDHENMFWYRQDPGLGLRLIYFSYDVKMKEKGDIPEGYSVSREKKERFSLILESASTNQTSMYLCASSLVRETQYFGPGTRLLVL.

This chain uses TRBV2 with TRBJ1-5; 7 positions agree with TRBD1. The germline V gene encodes CDR1 SNHLY and CDR2 FYNNEI. V lost 4 bases, J lost 0 bases, and 6 bases stayed unmatched. CDR3 length: 16 amino acids. The CDR3 DNA reads as TGTGCCAGCAGTGGACAGGGTTCGAATAGCAATCAGCCCCAGCATTTT. Protein: CASSGQGSNSNQPQHF.

Comment on this clone: At the DNA level, this CDR3 is encoded by other sequences in the same sample as well. This chain joins TRBV11-2 and TRBJ1-3, with TRBD1 matching over 10 bases. V was pared by 5 bases and J by 2 bases, with 3 bases of the junction left unmatched. Per the germline V gene, CDR1 is SGHAT and CDR2 is FQNNGV. The CDR3 runs to 15 residues. As DNA, the CDR3 is TGTGCCAGCAGCCTCGGGACAGGGGCTGGAAACACCATATATTTT. Amino acid sequence: CASSLGTGAGNTIYF.

V and J are TRBV15 and TRBJ1-5; tentative D call: TRBD1 (5 bases). The germline CDR1 and CDR2 sequences are LNHNV and YYDKDF (reference sequence). The CDR3 consists of 16 residues. V lost 0 bases and J 3 bases, leaving 12 bases between the germline ends. CDR3 in amino acids: CATSRDRAGHNQPQHF. The CDR3 DNA reads TGTGCCACCAGCAGAGATCGCGCAGGGCACAATCAGCCCCAGCATTTT. Drawing the rest from reference TRBV15 and TRBJ1-5, the complete variable domain is DAMVIQNPRYQVTQFGKPVTLSCSQTLNHNVMYWYQQKSSQAPKLLFHYYDKDFNNEADTPDNFQSRRPNTSFCFLDIRSPGLGDTAMYLCATSRDRAGHNQPQHFGDGTRLSIL.

The rearrangement uses TRBV4-2 and TRBJ2-3; 7 bases are shared with TRBD1. The J segment lost 0 bases and the V segment lost 1 base, leaving 4 bases of the junction unmatched. Germline values: CDR1 LGHNA, CDR2 YNFKEQ. This CDR3 has 16 residues. The CDR3 region is CASSQAGTVSTDTQYF. CDR3 bases: TGTGCCAGCAGCCAAGCAGGGACAGTCAGCACAGATACGCAGTATTTT.

The chain is built from TRBV5-1 and TRBJ2-7, with D possibly TRBD1 on 5 matching bases. CDR1 is SGHRS and CDR2 is YFSETQ in the germline V gene. Trimming took off 5 bases at V and 3 bases at J, with 18 bases between the two ends. The CDR3 runs 15 residues. The CDR3 nucleotides are TGCGCCAGCAGGTGGGCAATCGCAGGGAACTACGAGCAGTACTTC. It is translated as CASRWAIAGNYEQYF.

About this clone: The sample carries other DNA sequences with the same CDR3. This rearrangement joins TRBV19 to TRBJ2-7, with D unclear. This CDR3 spans 14 amino acids. Germline V gene data show CDR1 as LNHDA and CDR2 as SQIVND (reference sequence). V lost 3 bases to trimming and J lost 1 base, with 10 bases between them. CDR3: CASSMGSGSYEQYF. The CDR3, as DNA: TGTGCCAGTAGTATGGGCAGTGGGTCCTACGAGCAGTACTTC.